These T cell receptor beta chains were read from a single sample in a study of a mutant IDH1 vaccine in newly diagnosed glioma. These receptors have no known antigen. The assay was immunoSEQ multiplex PCR, and TCRdb's table has in-frame clones only and misses some. Among 45,000 to 65,000 clones listed, around 90% were seen once. The sequencing used PBMCs, collected from a glioma patient whose treatment included an IDH1 peptide vaccine. These TCRs come from a man aged 50 to 60 with glioma. CDR3s include the opening cysteine and the closing phenylalanine or tryptophan. D genes are given only for firm matches. Some rows have no size entry. The others give once, few or many, or a class for an expanded clone.

cdr3_nt	cdr3_aa	d_call	clone_size	v_call	j_call
TGTGCCTGGGACCGGAGCTCTGGAAACACCATATATTTT	CAWDRSSGNTIYF	NA	NA	TRBV30	TRBJ1-3
TGTGCCAGCAGCTTAGCGCGGGAGGGCCGATACGAGCAGTACTTC	CASSLAREGRYEQYF	TRBD2	NA	TRBV7-2	TRBJ2-7
TGTGCCAGCAGTTACTTCGGGACTAGCGTGACCGGGGAGCTGTTTTTT	CASSYFGTSVTGELFF	TRBD2	NA	TRBV6-5	TRBJ2-2
TGCGCCAGCAGCCAAGATTGGTACAGCTTCTACGAGCAGTACTTC	CASSQDWYSFYEQYF	NA	NA	TRBV4-3	TRBJ2-7
TGTGCCAGCAGCTTAGGGGCGGTCATGGTAGAGACCCAGTACTTC	CASSLGAVMVETQYF	NA	NA	TRBV7-9	TRBJ2-5
TGCAGCGTTGCGGGCCCGGGACTAGCTATTACGGCCGGGGAGCTGTTTTTT	CSVAGPGLAITAGELFF	TRBD2	NA	TRBV29-1	TRBJ2-2
TGTGCCATCAGAGGGGACAGGGGGCTGGCATTGAACACTGAAGCTTTCTTT	CAIRGDRGLALNTEAFF	TRBD1	NA	TRBV10-3	TRBJ1-1
TGTGCCAGCAGCTCAGGGGTGGGCAATCAGCCCCAGCATTTT	CASSSGVGNQPQHF	NA	NA	TRBV5-5	TRBJ1-5
TGTGCCAGCAGTTACTCCGCGACTGGAACCTACGAGCAGTACTTC	CASSYSATGTYEQYF	NA	NA	TRBV6-5	TRBJ2-7
TGTGCCAGCTCCGCCAGGGGGGGGGAAGCCAAAAACATTCAGTACTTC	CASSARGGEAKNIQYF	NA	NA	TRBV25-1	TRBJ2-4
TGTGCCAGCAGCCACGGACAGTCCTCATATGGCTACACCTTC	CASSHGQSSYGYTF	NA	NA	TRBV28	TRBJ1-2
TGTGCAAGTCGAACCCCCCGGGACAGGGGTAAGGGTAACTATGGCTACACCTTC	CASRTPRDRGKGNYGYTF	NA	NA	TRBV12-2	TRBJ1-2
TGTGCCAGCAGCCAGACGGGGCGGGGGTACTACGAGCAGTACTTC	CASSQTGRGYYEQYF	TRBD2	NA	TRBV7-9	TRBJ2-7
TGTGCCAGCAGCTTTGGGACTTCGAACACCGGGGAGCTGTTTTTT	CASSFGTSNTGELFF	NA	NA	TRBV9	TRBJ2-2
TGTGCCACCCGGGGGGCTAATCAGCCCCAGCATTTT	CATRGANQPQHF	NA	few	TRBV19	TRBJ1-5